These 32 T cell receptor beta chains came from one sample sequenced in a study of T cells expressing NK-cell markers. TCRdb re-called the 5' RACE reads; every CDR3 protein appears as one record, without DNA. The sample table includes 300,000 to 500,000 distinct CDR3 sequences. Specimen: blood T cells: a sorted CD56 or NKG2C T cell subset, CD4+ or CD8+ T cells, or bulk PBMC T cells (not recorded which). These receptors were obtained from a woman aged 50 to 65 in good health.

The V call is TRBV7-3, the J call TRBJ2-1; TCRdb returns TRBD2, unconfirmable since there is no DNA. The CDR3 runs 16 residues. Germline-derived CDR1 and CDR2 are SGHTA and FQGTGA. The CDR3 loop reads CASSSERLAGANEQFF.

The V call is TRBV5-4, the J call TRBJ2-3; TCRdb returns TRBD1, unconfirmable since there is no DNA. CDR3 length: 17 amino acids. Looked up from germline, CDR1 is SGHNT and CDR2 is YYREEE (reference sequence). The CDR3 region is CASSPPGQGFQGATQYF.

This rearrangement joins TRBV20-1 to TRBJ2-3; with no DNA, the TCRdb D assignment of TRBD2 cannot be verified. The CDR3 runs to 14 residues. CDR1 is DFQATT and CDR2 is SNEGSKA in the germline V gene (reference sequence). This CDR3 reads CSANGAPSTDTQYF.

The rearrangement links TRBV6-5 to TRBJ2-2; TCRdb gives TRBD2 as the D gene, but with no DNA this cannot be confirmed. Germline-derived CDR1 and CDR2 are MNHEY and SVGAGI. The length of the CDR3 is 18 residues. The chain's CDR3 is CASSKELAGVQNTGELFF.

The rearrangement links TRBV4-2 to TRBJ2-2; TCRdb calls TRBD2, which cannot be checked without DNA. CDR1 is LGHNA and CDR2 is YNFKEQ in the germline V gene. The CDR3 spans 19 residues. The CDR3: CASSQSGLAGVGSTGELFF.

The rearrangement links TRBV12-3 or TRBV12-4 to TRBJ1-6; the TCRdb call, TRBD1, lacks DNA for checking. The CDR3 has 15 residues. The CDR3 is CASSPRAQITSPLHF.

V is TRBV7-8 and J is TRBJ2-5; the TCRdb call, TRBD2, lacks DNA for checking. The CDR3 is 15 residues long. Germline lookup yields CDR1 SGHVS and CDR2 FQNEAQ. The CDR3 spells CASSLGMGGRETQYF.

The chain combines TRBV24-1 with TRBJ2-1; the TRBD2 assignment by TCRdb is unverifiable without DNA. The CDR3 spans 16 residues. Germline lookup yields CDR1 KGHDR and CDR2 SFDVKD. The CDR3 reads CATSFGSVTSGSRQFF.

The V gene is TRBV18, the J gene TRBJ1-5; TCRdb designates TRBD1, a call that cannot be tested without DNA. CDR1 and CDR2 (germline): KGHSH, LQKENI. The length of the CDR3 is 13 residues. The CDR3 loop reads CASSPGGTQPQHF.

The chain's CDR3 is CASTEIPGQEYNEQFF. The chain carries TRBV2 and TRBJ2-1; the TCRdb D gene call, TRBD1, has no DNA to confirm it. Germline lookup yields CDR1 SNHLY and CDR2 FYNNEI. The CDR3 covers 16 residues.

The rearrangement joins TRBV20-1 to TRBJ1-4. CDR3 length equals 14 residues. Germline assignment: CDR1 DFQATT and CDR2 SNEGSKA (reference sequence). CDR3 sequence reads: CSAIKIATNEKLFF.

This rearrangement joins TRBV5-1 to TRBJ2-3; the D call from TCRdb, TRBD2, cannot be confirmed without DNA. Germline values: CDR1 SGHRS, CDR2 YFSETQ. This CDR3 has 19 residues. The CDR3 loop is CASSSDAGTSGRPADTQYF.

The chain combines TRBV3-1 with TRBJ1-1. The CDR3 has 13 residues. Germline CDR1 reads LGHDT; CDR2 reads YNNKEL (reference sequence). CDR3 sequence reads: CASSQDRISEAFF.

The rearrangement uses TRBV12-3 or TRBV12-4 and TRBJ2-1. This CDR3 region has 14 residues. CDR3 sequence reads: CASSPTTNYNEQFF.

The CDR3 reads CASSLKQGRTEAFF. The chain uses TRBV5-4 and TRBJ1-1; the TCRdb D gene call, TRBD1, has no DNA to confirm it. Germline-derived CDR1 and CDR2 are SGHNT and YYREEE (reference sequence). CDR3 length: 14 residues.

The chain recombines TRBV20-1 with TRBJ2-1; without DNA, the TCRdb call of TRBD1 cannot be checked. Germline CDR1 reads DFQATT; CDR2 reads SNEGSKA (reference sequence). The CDR3 runs to 14 residues. The CDR3 reads CSAGGDRGLNEQFF.

The chain joins TRBV24-1 to TRBJ2-2; TCRdb's assignment of TRBD1 cannot be checked, as there is no DNA. In germline, CDR1 is KGHDR, CDR2 SFDVKD. The CDR3 has 17 residues. CDR3: CATSDPGGRPNTGELFF.

The chain has TRBV5-1 and TRBJ2-3; the TCRdb call, TRBD1, lacks DNA for checking. The germline V gene encodes CDR1 SGHRS and CDR2 YFSETQ. The CDR3 consists of 15 residues. The CDR3: CASSRDGLSTDTQYF.

The chain is built from TRBV14 and TRBJ2-2; the D gene TCRdb calls, TRBD1, cannot be checked with no DNA. The length of the CDR3 is 16 residues. From germline, CDR1 is SGHDN and CDR2 FVKESK. The CDR3 reads CASSHLRDDYTGELFF.

The genes are TRBV30 and TRBJ2-3; TCRdb's D call, TRBD1, is unchecked because there is no DNA. This CDR3 spans 11 amino acids. Germline CDR1 GTSNPN, CDR2 SVGIG (reference sequence). This CDR3 reads CAWGGVDTQYF. The variable domain in full, with the rest retrieved from reference TRBV30 and TRBJ2-3, is SQTIHQWPATLVQPVGSPLSLECTVEGTSNPNLYWYRQAAGRGLQLLFYSVGIGQISSEVPQNLSASRPQDRQFILSSKKLLLSDSGFYLCAWGGVDTQYFGPGTRLTVL.

This rearrangement joins TRBV12-3 or TRBV12-4 to TRBJ2-5. The CDR3 spans 15 residues. This chain's CDR3 is CASSSYRQYQETQYF.

The chain is built from TRBV5-1 and TRBJ2-7. The CDR3 loop spans 16 amino acids. Germline values: CDR1 SGHRS, CDR2 YFSETQ. The CDR3: CASSLRGRQTSYEQYF.

The V call is TRBV10-3, the J call TRBJ2-3. Germline-derived CDR1 and CDR2 are ENHRY and SYGVKD. The CDR3 is made up of 14 amino acids. CDR3 in amino acids: CASGLTSITDTQYF.

The V and J genes are TRBV11-2 and TRBJ2-2. The CDR3 is made up of 19 amino acids. Per the germline V gene, CDR1 is SGHAT and CDR2 is FQNNGV. The CDR3 sequence is CASSLDRLEGWTYTGELFF.

The chain uses TRBV29-1 and TRBJ2-5; without DNA, the TCRdb call of TRBD2 cannot be checked. The CDR3 totals 12 residues. Germline loops: CDR1 SQVTM, CDR2 ANQGSEA. The CDR3 sequence: CSVLAGPNPLNF. Based on the CDR3 plus reference TRBV29-1 and TRBJ2-5, the full variable domain is SAVISQKPSRDICQRGTSLTIQCQVDSQVTMMFWYRQQPGQSLTLIATANQGSEATYESGFVIDKFPISRPNLTFSTLTVSNMSPEDSSIYLCSVLAGPNPLNFGPGTRLLVL.

The CDR3 protein is CASSLIGAGGFFYNEQFF. The chain is built from TRBV27 and TRBJ2-1; TCRdb's D call, TRBD2, is unchecked because there is no DNA. From germline, CDR1 is MNHEY and CDR2 SMNVEV (reference sequence). The CDR3 extends over 18 amino acids.

The V and J genes are TRBV12-3 or TRBV12-4 and TRBJ2-3; the D gene TCRdb calls, TRBD1, cannot be checked with no DNA. The CDR3 extends over 14 amino acids. CDR3 sequence: CASSLWGRGDTQYF.

This CDR3 reads CASGIQDTQYF. The rearrangement links TRBV7-9 to TRBJ2-3. CDR1 is SEHNR and CDR2 is FQNEAQ in the germline V gene (reference sequence). This CDR3 has 11 residues. Using reference TRBV7-9 and TRBJ2-3 for the parts outside the CDR3, the full variable domain is DTGVSQNPRHKITKRGQNVTFRCDPISEHNRLYWYRQTLGQGPEFLTYFQNEAQLEKSRLLSDRFSAERPKGSFSTLEIQRTEQGDSAMYLCASGIQDTQYFGPGTRLTVL.

V is TRBV29-1 and J is TRBJ2-7; TCRdb designates TRBD2, a call that cannot be tested without DNA. The V gene's germline CDR1 is SQVTM and CDR2 ANQGSEA. CDR3 length equals 12 residues. This chain's CDR3 is CSALAGLGEQYF.

The V and J genes are TRBV30 and TRBJ1-1; TCRdb outputs TRBD1, but without DNA this stays unchecked. Looked up from germline, CDR1 is GTSNPN and CDR2 is SVGIG (reference sequence). The CDR3 has 14 amino acids. CDR3 loop: CAWSARTRTTEAFF.

This chain connects TRBV5-1 to TRBJ1-1. The CDR3 is 14 residues long. Germline CDR1 and CDR2: SGHRS and YFSETQ. Here the CDR3 reads CASSLQGGSTEAFF.

The gene calls are TRBV14 and TRBJ2-2. Germline lookup yields CDR1 SGHDN and CDR2 FVKESK. The CDR3 has 16 amino acids. CDR3 loop: CASSQAGRRKFGELFF.